The 15 T cell receptor beta chains in this list originate from one sample, sequenced in a study of identical twins. TCRdb recomputed calls from the 5' RACE reads with MiXCR, one row per CDR3 protein. This sample has some 460,000 distinct CDR3 sequences, with over 12% found just once. Another study also made use of these data, one on yellow fever vaccine responses in identical twins.

Material for sequencing was CD4+ T cells sorted from blood. The receptors derive from a woman aged 18-29 years in good health.

This chain joins TRBV3-1 and TRBJ2-3; D not certain. CDR1 and CDR2 (germline): LGHDT, YNNKEL (reference sequence). With 0 bases removed from V and 6 bases from J, the gap between germline ends came to 10 bases. The CDR3 totals 14 residues. CDR3 DNA: TGTGCCAGCAGCCAAGATGCCCGGCCCGATACGCAGTATTTT. Its protein product is CASSQDARPDTQYF.

The chain combines TRBV25-1 with TRBJ2-1, with D perhaps TRBD2 (6 bases). CDR1 and CDR2 from the germline V gene are MGHDK and SYGVNS. V lost 3 bases to trimming and J lost 6 bases, with 12 bases between them. The CDR3 loop spans 14 amino acids. CDR3 sequence: CASSEVATSNEQFF. In DNA, the CDR3 is TGTGCCAGCAGTGAGGTGGCGACTAGCAATGAGCAGTTCTTC.

Only a few counts were recorded for this clonotype. The chain is built from TRBV11-1 and TRBJ2-3, with TRBD2 matching 9 bases. Losses at the gene ends were 5 bases for V and 4 bases for J; bases not matched to a gene: 10. The CDR3 is made up of 16 amino acids. The germline V gene encodes CDR1 SGHAT and CDR2 FQDESV (reference sequence). DNA for the CDR3: TGTGCCAGCAGCCCCCGACTAGCGGACCCTCCAGATACGCAGTATTTT. Translated, it gives CASSPRLADPPDTQYF.

This clonotype was detected ten times or more. The genes are TRBV12-3 or TRBV12-4 and TRBJ1-6; D call uncertain. Trimming shortened V by 2 bases and J by 7 bases, and 9 bases separated the two germline ends. CDR3 length equals 14 residues. CDR3 amino acids: CASSLTEKNSPLHF. CDR3 DNA: TGTGCCAGCAGTTTAACAGAAAAGAATTCACCCCTCCACTTT.

This chain connects TRBV28 to TRBJ2-5; D possibly corresponds to TRBD2 (6 bases). Trimming took off 4 bases at V and 1 base at J, with 13 bases between the two ends. This CDR3 comprises 15 residues. Germline CDR1 and CDR2: MDHEN and SYDVKM. The CDR3 nucleotides read TGTGCCAGCAGTTCCCCTAGCGAGTTCCAAGAGACCCAGTACTTC. This gives the protein CASSSPSEFQETQYF. Using reference TRBV28 and TRBJ2-5 for the parts outside the CDR3, the full variable domain is DVKVTQSSRYLVKRTGEKVFLECVQDMDHENMFWYRQDPGLGLRLIYFSYDVKMKEKGDIPEGYSVSREKKERFSLILESASTNQTSMYLCASSSPSEFQETQYFGPGTRLLVL.

The chain employs TRBV20-1 and TRBJ2-5; TRBD1 matches at 7 bases. Looked up from germline, CDR1 is DFQATT and CDR2 is SNEGSKA (reference sequence). The V segment lost 7 bases and the J segment 5 bases; nucleotides outside the gene matches: 7. This CDR3 spans 12 amino acids. This CDR3 reads CSVDRTSETQYF. CDR3 DNA: TGCAGTGTGGACAGGACTTCGGAGACCCAGTACTTC.

This clonotype has ten or more counts. The V and J genes are TRBV5-6 and TRBJ2-1; D is unclear. The CDR3 is 14 residues long. The germline V gene has CDR1 SGHDT and CDR2 YYEEEE. V lost 0 bases to trimming and J lost 4 bases, with 8 bases between them. CDR3 protein: CASSLAQVYNEQFF. The CDR3 DNA sequence: TGTGCCAGCAGCTTGGCGCAGGTTTACAATGAGCAGTTCTTC.

V and J are TRBV28 and TRBJ2-3; D gene unclear. This CDR3 is 13 amino acids long. The ends were cut back, 8 bases at V and 0 bases at J, with 9 bases in the middle. Germline V CDR1 and CDR2: MDHEN, SYDVKM. The CDR3 region has the DNA TGTGCCAGCCCGAGCAGGAGCACAGATACGCAGTATTTT. As protein: CASPSRSTDTQYF.

This clonotype appeared many times. The V gene is TRBV6-1, the J gene TRBJ1-6, with 7 bases matching TRBD1. In germline, CDR1 is MNHNS, CDR2 SASEGT. The V and J ends lost 7 bases and 7 bases, in that order; junction bases with no gene match: 16. The CDR3 runs to 17 residues. The CDR3 nucleotides are TGTGCCAGCACCTACATACTTCGACAGGGAGGCAATTCACCCCTCCACTTT. As protein: CASTYILRQGGNSPLHF.

The genes are TRBV28 and TRBJ2-2; TRBD2 is a possible D gene (6 bases). V lost 1 base to trimming and J lost 3 bases, with 18 bases between them. The length of the CDR3 is 18 residues. The germline V gene encodes CDR1 MDHEN and CDR2 SYDVKM. The CDR3 region has the DNA TGTGCCAGCAGTTTATCCGTTGGGGGGACTTCCTACACCGGGGAGCTGTTTTTT. The encoded protein is CASSLSVGGTSYTGELFF.

This clonotype was recorded a few times. The CDR3 DNA reads as TGTGCCAGCAGCACTCGGACAGGGAGCTCCTACAATGAGCAGTTCTTC. It translates to CASSTRTGSSYNEQFF. The rearrangement links TRBV11-2 to TRBJ2-1; 8 bases map to TRBD1. The CDR3 is 16 amino acids. Germline loops: CDR1 SGHAT, CDR2 FQNNGV. J was trimmed by 0 bases and V by 5 bases; bases with no gene match: 6.

The table lists this clonotype with a few counts. At one end, the junction sequence differs from germline, possibly due to a read error. The chain links TRBV5-8 to TRBJ2-7; D not certain. The CDR3 extends over 10 amino acids. Germline V CDR1 and CDR2: SGHTS, YDEGEE. This chain's CDR3 is CASSPGQRDF. The CDR3 nucleotides read TGTGCCAGCAGCCCGGGCCAAAGGGACTTC. The entire variable domain, with the rest obtained from reference TRBV5-8 and TRBJ2-7, is as follows: EAGVTQSPTHLIKTRGQQATLRCSPISGHTSVYWYQQALGLGLQFLLWYDEGEERNRGNFPPRFSGRQFPNYSSELNVNALELEDSALYLCASSPGQRDFGPGTRLTVT.

V gene TRBV28 combines with J gene TRBJ2-1, with D maybe TRBD2 (6 bases). The germline CDR1 and CDR2 sequences are MDHEN and SYDVKM. CDR3 length: 16 residues. V gave up 5 bases and J gave up 0 bases, with 14 bases separating them. CDR3 nucleotides: TGTGCCAGCAGTGTCTCGGGACTTGGCTCCTACAATGAGCAGTTCTTC. Protein sequence: CASSVSGLGSYNEQFF.

For the CDR3, the DNA is TGTGCCAGCAGCTTACAACAACCAGGGGGCCACGAGCAGTACTTC. It specifies CASSLQQPGGHEQYF. This chain connects TRBV7-2 to TRBJ2-7; 8 bases are shared with TRBD1. The junction had 8 bases not matched to a gene; V was cut back by 2 bases and J by 5 bases. CDR3 length: 15 residues. The germline CDR1 and CDR2 sequences are SGHTA and FQGNSA.

The genes are TRBV24-1 and TRBJ2-1, with TRBD2 identical over 9 bases. The CDR3 runs 17 residues. CDR1 and CDR2 (germline): KGHDR, SFDVKD. V gave up 0 bases and J gave up 4 bases; unmatched junction bases: 6. CDR3 sequence reads: CATSDLRASGEYNEQFF. CDR3 nucleotides: TGTGCCACCAGTGATTTGCGTGCTAGCGGGGAGTACAATGAGCAGTTCTTC.